This T cell receptor (beta chain) stems from a study of blood T cell repertoires in COVID-19. The wider study: The United States, Italy and Spain were the sources of the acute and convalescent COVID-19 samples. T cells, B-cell-depleted T cells, or PBMCs supplied cDNA or gDNA.

Source study methods: Nucleated cell counts were estimated from reference gene primer amplification. Assay used: immunoSEQ multiplex PCR; TCRdb lists only in-frame clones, some missing. V and J calls and clone size are those listed in that table; D and trimming were worked out from the DNA. The sample comprises 110,000 or so clones, more than 60% of which are singletons, and 5% to 8% rests with the top ten. The sequence came from a man aged 70 or older with acute or convalescent COVID-19. Sequenced: peripheral blood.

CDR3 sequence: CASSQGDTNYGYTF. The CDR3 region has the DNA TGTGCCAGCAGCCAAGGGGACACGAACTATGGCTACACCTTC. V gene TRBV3-1 (or the pseudogene TRBV3-2) combines with J gene TRBJ1-2, with TRBD1 as a possible D gene (6 bases). V was trimmed by 1 base and J by 2 bases, leaving 8 bases between them. Per germline, CDR1 LGHDT and CDR2 YNNKEL (reference sequence). This CDR3 has 14 amino acids.